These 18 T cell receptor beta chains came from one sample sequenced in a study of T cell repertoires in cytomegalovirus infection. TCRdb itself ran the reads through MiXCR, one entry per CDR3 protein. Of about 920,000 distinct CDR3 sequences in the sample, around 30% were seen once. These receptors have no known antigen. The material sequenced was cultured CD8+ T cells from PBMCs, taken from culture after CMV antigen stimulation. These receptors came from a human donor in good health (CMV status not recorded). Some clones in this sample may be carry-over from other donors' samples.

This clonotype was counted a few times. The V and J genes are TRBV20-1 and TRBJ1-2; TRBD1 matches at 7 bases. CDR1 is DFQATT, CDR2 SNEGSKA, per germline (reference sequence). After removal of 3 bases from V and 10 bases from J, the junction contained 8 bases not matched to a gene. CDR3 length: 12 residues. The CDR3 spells CSARETGTTYTF. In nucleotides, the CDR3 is TGCAGTGCTAGGGAGACAGGGACTACCTACACCTTC.

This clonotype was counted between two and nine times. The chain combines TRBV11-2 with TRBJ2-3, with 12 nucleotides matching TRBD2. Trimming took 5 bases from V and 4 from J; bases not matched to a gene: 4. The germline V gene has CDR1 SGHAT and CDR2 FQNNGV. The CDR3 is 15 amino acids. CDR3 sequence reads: CASSLRTSGADTQYF. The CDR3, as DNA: TGTGCCAGCAGCCTACGGACTAGCGGGGCAGATACGCAGTATTTT.

This CDR3 reads CAISEPDRGGYEQYF. CDR3 DNA sequence: TGTGCCATCAGTGAGCCGGACAGGGGAGGCTACGAGCAGTACTTC. This chain uses TRBV10-3 with TRBJ2-7; 9 bases are a match to TRBD1. Per germline, CDR1 ENHRY and CDR2 SYGVKD. This CDR3 has 15 residues. Trimming took 2 bases from V and 3 from J; bases not matched to a gene: 5.

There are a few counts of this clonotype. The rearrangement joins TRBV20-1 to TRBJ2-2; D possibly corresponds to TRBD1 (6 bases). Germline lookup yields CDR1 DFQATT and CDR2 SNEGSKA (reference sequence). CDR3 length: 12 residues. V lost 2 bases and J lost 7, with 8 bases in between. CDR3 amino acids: CSARQGYGELFF. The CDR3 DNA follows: TGCAGTGCTAGACAGGGGTACGGGGAGCTGTTTTTT.

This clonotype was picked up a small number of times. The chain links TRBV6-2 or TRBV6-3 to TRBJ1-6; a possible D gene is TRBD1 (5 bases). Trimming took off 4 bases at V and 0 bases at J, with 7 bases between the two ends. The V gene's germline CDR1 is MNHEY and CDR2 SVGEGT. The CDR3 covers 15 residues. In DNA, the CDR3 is TGTGCCAGCAGTTCCGGGACCTCCTATAATTCACCCCTCCACTTT. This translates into CASSSGTSYNSPLHF.

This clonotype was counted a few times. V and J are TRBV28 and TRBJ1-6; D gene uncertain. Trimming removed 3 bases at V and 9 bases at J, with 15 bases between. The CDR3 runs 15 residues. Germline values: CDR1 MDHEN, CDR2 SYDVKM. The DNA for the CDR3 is TGTGCCAGCAGTTTCAATGGGGAATTAGGTTCACCCCTCCACTTT. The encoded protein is CASSFNGELGSPLHF.

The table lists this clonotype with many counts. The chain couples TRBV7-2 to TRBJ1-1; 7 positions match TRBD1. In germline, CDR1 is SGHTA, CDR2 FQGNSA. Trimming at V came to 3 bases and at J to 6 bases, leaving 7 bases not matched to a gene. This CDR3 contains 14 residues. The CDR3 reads CASSLDPGQSEAFF. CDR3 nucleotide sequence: TGTGCCAGCAGCTTGGACCCGGGACAGTCTGAAGCTTTCTTT.

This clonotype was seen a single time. CDR3 DNA sequence: TGTGCCAGCAGCCAAGATTATCAGGGGAACACTGAAGCTTTCTTT. Its protein is CASSQDYQGNTEAFF. The rearrangement joins TRBV3-1 to TRBJ1-1; a possible D gene is TRBD1 (5 bases). This CDR3 contains 15 residues. The ends were cut back, 0 bases at V and 1 base at J, with 9 bases in the middle. Germline CDR1 and CDR2: LGHDT and YNNKEL (reference sequence).

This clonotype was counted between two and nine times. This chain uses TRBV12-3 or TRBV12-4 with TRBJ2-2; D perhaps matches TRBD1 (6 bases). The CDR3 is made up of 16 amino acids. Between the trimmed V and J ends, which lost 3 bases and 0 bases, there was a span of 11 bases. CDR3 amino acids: CASSFWTETNTGELFF. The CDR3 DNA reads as TGTGCCAGCAGTTTTTGGACAGAAACGAACACCGGGGAGCTGTTTTTT.

Here the CDR3 DNA reads TGTGCCAGCAGCTTTCCCCCCGGACAGGGTCGAAGTATGGATGAGCAGTTCTTC. Translating it yields CASSFPPGQGRSMDEQFF. This chain joins TRBV5-4 and TRBJ2-1, with 8 nucleotides matching TRBD1. Germline V gene sequence: CDR1 SGHNT, CDR2 YYREEE (reference sequence). The CDR3 covers 18 residues. J was trimmed by 8 bases and V by 2 bases; bases with no gene match: 18.

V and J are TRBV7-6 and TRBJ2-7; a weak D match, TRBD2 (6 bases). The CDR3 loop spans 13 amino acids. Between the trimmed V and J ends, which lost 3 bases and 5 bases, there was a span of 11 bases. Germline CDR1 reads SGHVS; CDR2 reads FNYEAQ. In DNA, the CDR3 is TGTGCCAGCAGCTTTGGACCGGGGGACGAGCAGTACTTC. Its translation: CASSFGPGDEQYF.

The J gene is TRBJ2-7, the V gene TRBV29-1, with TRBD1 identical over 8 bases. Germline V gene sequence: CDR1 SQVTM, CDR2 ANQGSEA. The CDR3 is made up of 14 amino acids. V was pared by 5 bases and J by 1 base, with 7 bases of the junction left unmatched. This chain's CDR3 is CSVFAWTGSYEQYF. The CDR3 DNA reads TGCAGCGTTTTTGCCTGGACAGGGTCCTACGAGCAGTACTTC.

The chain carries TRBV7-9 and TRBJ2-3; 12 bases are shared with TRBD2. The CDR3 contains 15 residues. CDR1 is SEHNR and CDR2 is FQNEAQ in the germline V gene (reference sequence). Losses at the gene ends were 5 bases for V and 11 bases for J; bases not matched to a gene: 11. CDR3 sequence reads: CASSHPSGGGFGQYF. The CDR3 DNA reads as TGTGCCAGCAGCCACCCTAGCGGGGGGGGCTTCGGGCAGTATTTT. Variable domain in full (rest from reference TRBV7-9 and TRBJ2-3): DTGVSQNPRHKITKRGQNVTFRCDPISEHNRLYWYRQTLGQGPEFLTYFQNEAQLEKSRLLSDRFSAERPKGSFSTLEIQRTEQGDSAMYLCASSHPSGGGFGQYFGPGTRLTVL.

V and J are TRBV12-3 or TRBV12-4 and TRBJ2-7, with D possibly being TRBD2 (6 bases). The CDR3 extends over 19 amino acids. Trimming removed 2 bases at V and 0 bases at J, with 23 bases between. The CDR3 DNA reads TGTGCCAGCAGTTTAAGTGGGAGGCAGGGTTCCCCTAACTCCTACGAGCAGTACTTC. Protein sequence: CASSLSGRQGSPNSYEQYF.

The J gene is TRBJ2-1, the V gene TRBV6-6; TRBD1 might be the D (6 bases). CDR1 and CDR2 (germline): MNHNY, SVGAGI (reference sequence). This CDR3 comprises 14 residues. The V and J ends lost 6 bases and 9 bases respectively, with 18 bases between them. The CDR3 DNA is TGTGCCAGCAGGGAACTACACAGGGAAGCTGAGCAGTTCTTC. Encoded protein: CASRELHREAEQFF.

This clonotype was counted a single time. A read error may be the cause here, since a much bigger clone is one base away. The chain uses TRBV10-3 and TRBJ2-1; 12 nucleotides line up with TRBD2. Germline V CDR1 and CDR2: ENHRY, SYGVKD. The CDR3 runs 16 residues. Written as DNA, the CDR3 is TGTACCATCAAACCACTAGCGGGGGGCCTTAACAATGAGCAGTTCTTC. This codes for CTIKPLAGGLNNEQFF.

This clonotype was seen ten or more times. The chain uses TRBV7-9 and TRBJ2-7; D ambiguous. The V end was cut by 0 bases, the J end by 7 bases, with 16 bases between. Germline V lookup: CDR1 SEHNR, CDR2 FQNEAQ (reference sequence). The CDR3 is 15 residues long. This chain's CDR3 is CASSLANRVLPEQYF. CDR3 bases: TGTGCCAGCAGCTTAGCGAATCGGGTTTTACCTGAGCAGTACTTC. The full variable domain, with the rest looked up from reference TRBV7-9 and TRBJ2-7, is DTGVSQNPRHKITKRGQNVTFRCDPISEHNRLYWYRQTLGQGPEFLTYFQNEAQLEKSRLLSDRFSAERPKGSFSTLEIQRTEQGDSAMYLCASSLANRVLPEQYFGPGTRLTVT.

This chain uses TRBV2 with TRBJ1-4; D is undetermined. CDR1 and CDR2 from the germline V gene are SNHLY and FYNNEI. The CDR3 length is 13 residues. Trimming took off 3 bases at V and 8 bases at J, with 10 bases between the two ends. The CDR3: CASSDTRKEKLFF. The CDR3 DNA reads TGTGCCAGCAGTGATACACGGAAGGAAAAACTGTTTTTT.